One and the same sample provided the 6 T cell receptor beta chains below, sequenced in a study of tumor-infiltrating lymphocytes in primary liver carcinoma. The source of the blood RNA was unsorted whole blood, and germline DNA was extracted as well. TCR beta cDNA was prepared out of around 460 ng total RNA by means of a constant-region primer. ARM-PCR, slightly modified, supplied the TCR beta libraries through three nested multiplex PCR rounds. TRBV1-TRBV30 forward primers paired with a C-beta reverse primer were used in the first two PCR rounds, which ran about 11 cycles each. From the multiplex PCR reads, TCRdb called clonotypes with MiXCR, one entry per CDR3 protein. This table has roughly 330,000 distinct CDR3 sequences, about 65% appearing once. The source material was peripheral blood. These receptors came from a man aged 35-49 years with primary liver carcinoma and hepatitis B virus infection.

The chain couples TRBV7-9 to TRBJ2-2, with D tentatively TRBD1 (6 bases). The CDR3 loop spans 18 amino acids. Trimming took off 2 bases at V and 4 bases at J, with 20 bases between the two ends. Germline CDR1 and CDR2: SEHNR and FQNEAQ (reference sequence). Here the CDR3 DNA reads TGTGCCAGCAGCTTACCCCAGGGAACAGGGCCGAGCACCGGGGAGCTGTTTTTT. This translates into CASSLPQGTGPSTGELFF.

This chain links TRBV30 with TRBJ1-5; D is perhaps TRBD1 (6 bases). Trimming left V 2 bases short and J 2 bases short, with 13 bases between. Germline CDR1 and CDR2: GTSNPN and SVGIG (reference sequence). The CDR3 is made up of 15 amino acids. The CDR3 loop reads CAWSLSGGGNQPQHF. CDR3 bases: TGTGCCTGGAGTCTGAGTGGGGGCGGCAATCAGCCCCAGCATTTT.

A remark on this clonotype: A much larger clone is a single base away; this may be a read error. This sequence joins TRBV6-1 and TRBJ2-4, with D tentatively TRBD2 (5 bases). CDR1 MNHNS and CDR2 SASEGT come from the germline V gene. The CDR3 totals 14 residues. The CDR3 nucleotides read TGTGCCAGCAGTGAGACGGAGGATGTACACATTCACTACTTC. This codes for CASSETEDVHIHYF.

This clonotype was seen at least ten times. Here the CDR3 reads CASSQETHTEAFF. CDR3 coding DNA: TGCGCCAGCAGCCAAGAAACCCACACTGAAGCTTTCTTT. The chain employs TRBV4-3 and TRBJ1-1; D uncertain. CDR1 is LGHNA, CDR2 YSLEER, per germline. The CDR3 runs 13 residues. Trimming shortened V by 0 bases and J by 3 bases, and 5 bases separated the two germline ends.

As regards this clonotype: The junction does not match germline at one end; this may be a read error. The chain carries TRBV11-2 and TRBJ1-5; D remains unclear. The germline CDR1 and CDR2 sequences are SGHAT and FQNNGV. The CDR3 has 14 residues. As DNA, the CDR3 is TGTGCCAGCAGCATAGAGGGCAACAATCAGCCCCAACATTTT. Translating it yields CASSIEGNNQPQHF.

Of note for this clonotype: A read error may produce the germline difference seen at one junction end. The J gene is TRBJ2-3, the V gene TRBV6-5, with 8 nucleotides matching TRBD1. This CDR3 spans 20 amino acids. Germline lookup yields CDR1 MNHEY and CDR2 SVGAGI. The CDR3 DNA reads as TGTGCCAGCAGTTACTCACGACCGCGGGGCAGGGGGCCACTCACAAATACGCAGTATTTT. Residues: CASSYSRPRGRGPLTNTQYF.